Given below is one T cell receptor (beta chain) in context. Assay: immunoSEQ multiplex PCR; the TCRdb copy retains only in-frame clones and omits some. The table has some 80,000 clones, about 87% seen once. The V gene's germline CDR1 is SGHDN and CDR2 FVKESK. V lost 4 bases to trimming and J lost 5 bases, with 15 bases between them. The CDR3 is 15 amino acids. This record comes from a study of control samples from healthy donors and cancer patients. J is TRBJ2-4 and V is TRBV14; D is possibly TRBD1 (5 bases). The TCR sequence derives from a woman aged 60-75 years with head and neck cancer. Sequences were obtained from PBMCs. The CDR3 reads CASSRSVVGENIQYF. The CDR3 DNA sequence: TGTGCCAGCAGCCGCTCGGTGGTAGGGGAAAACATTCAGTACTTC.